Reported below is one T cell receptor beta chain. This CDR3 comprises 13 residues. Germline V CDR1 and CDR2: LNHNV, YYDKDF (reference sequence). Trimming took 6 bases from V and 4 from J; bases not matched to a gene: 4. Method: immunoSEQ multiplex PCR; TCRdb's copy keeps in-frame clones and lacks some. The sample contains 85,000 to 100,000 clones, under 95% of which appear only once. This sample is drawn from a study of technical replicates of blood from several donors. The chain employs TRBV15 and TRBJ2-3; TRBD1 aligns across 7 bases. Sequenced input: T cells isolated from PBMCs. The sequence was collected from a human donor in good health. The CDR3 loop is CATRVTGADTQYF. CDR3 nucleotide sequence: TGTGCCACCAGAGTTACAGGGGCAGATACGCAGTATTTT.